What follows are 31 T cell receptor beta chains derived from one specimen sequenced in a study of cytomegalovirus exposure and HLA in healthy donors. The PCR contained 60 Vbeta and 13 Jbeta primers. Only in-frame clones appear in the TCRdb table, and some are missing; sequencing was by immunoSEQ multiplex PCR. The table includes about 110,000 clones, 75% to 85% detected once. Source material: PBMCs. The receptors shown here come from a woman aged 18-29 years in good health and CMV-seropositive.

The chain uses TRBV7-9 and TRBJ2-3, with 8 bases fitting TRBD1. The CDR3 totals 12 residues. V lost 11 bases and J lost 6; bases outside the gene matches: 7. Germline V gives CDR1 SEHNR, CDR2 FQNEAQ (reference sequence). The CDR3 reads CAARGRADTQYF. The CDR3 DNA reads TGTGCCGCCAGGGGGCGCGCTGATACGCAGTATTTT.

V and J are TRBV27 and TRBJ2-1; the match to TRBD2 covers 12 bases. Losses at the gene ends were 7 bases for V and 4 bases for J; bases not matched to a gene: 14. The germline V gene encodes CDR1 MNHEY and CDR2 SMNVEV (reference sequence). The CDR3 is 18 residues long. The CDR3 protein is CASTGLAGRSPVYNEQFF. CDR3 nucleotide sequence: TGTGCCAGCACCGGACTAGCGGGACGATCCCCAGTGTACAATGAGCAGTTCTTC.

The J gene is TRBJ1-5, the V gene TRBV18; 7 bases map to TRBD1. Germline V lookup: CDR1 KGHSH, CDR2 LQKENI. The junction had 8 bases not matched to a gene; V was cut back by 3 bases and J by 6 bases. There are 15 residues in the CDR3. The CDR3 DNA is TGTGCCAGCTCACCGGCCAGGGGGTCTGTTCAGCCCCAGCATTTT. Amino acid sequence: CASSPARGSVQPQHF.

V usage is TRBV5-4 and J usage is TRBJ2-7; D may be TRBD2 (5 bases). V lost 0 bases, J lost 9 bases, and 13 bases lay in between. This CDR3 is 13 amino acids long. The germline V gene encodes CDR1 SGHNT and CDR2 YYREEE (reference sequence). The CDR3 loop is CASSLDLREWQYF. CDR3 nucleotides: TGTGCCAGCAGCTTGGATCTCCGGGAATGGCAGTACTTC.

This chain uses TRBV4-1 with TRBJ2-7, with D tentatively TRBD2 (6 bases). The CDR3 covers 16 residues. Trimming cost V 3 bases and J 8 bases, with 23 bases left between them. Per the germline V gene, CDR1 is MGHRA and CDR2 is YSYEKL. The CDR3 coding sequence is TGCGCCAGCAGCCATGTCCAGGAGACGGGACTTCGAAAGCAGTACTTC. It yields the protein CASSHVQETGLRKQYF.

The V gene is TRBV5-4, the J gene TRBJ1-2; no clear D gene. This CDR3 is 13 amino acids long. Trimming took off 1 base at V and 4 bases at J, with 8 bases between the two ends. Germline loops: CDR1 SGHNT, CDR2 YYREEE (reference sequence). As DNA, the CDR3 is TGTGCCAGCAGCTTGTCGGGATCCTATGGCTACACCTTC. Its protein product is CASSLSGSYGYTF.

This chain uses TRBV27 with TRBJ1-1, with D perhaps TRBD1 (6 bases). The CDR3 extends over 14 amino acids. V lost 2 bases and J 5 bases, leaving 12 bases between the germline ends. Looked up from germline, CDR1 is MNHEY and CDR2 is SMNVEV (reference sequence). The CDR3 sequence: CASSLQQGSTEAFF. The CDR3, as DNA: TGTGCCAGCAGTTTACAGCAGGGGTCGACTGAAGCTTTCTTT.

The rearrangement links TRBV28 to TRBJ2-1, with D possibly being TRBD2 (7 bases). The CDR3 contains 15 residues. V was cut by 6 bases and J by 7 bases, with 19 bases left in between. Germline assignment: CDR1 MDHEN and CDR2 SYDVKM. Written as DNA, the CDR3 is TGTGCCAGCAGCACTTCCGGTGGGGGGGCGAATGAGCAGTTCTTC. It translates to CASSTSGGGANEQFF.

The genes are TRBV27 and TRBJ1-2, with no clear D. V lost 2 bases, J lost 4 bases, and 8 bases lay in between. Looked up from germline, CDR1 is MNHEY and CDR2 is SMNVEV (reference sequence). This CDR3 comprises 13 residues. The CDR3 loop is CASSLSGAYGYTF. Here the CDR3 DNA reads TGTGCCAGCAGTTTAAGTGGAGCCTATGGCTACACCTTC.

The CDR3: CASAPNRDDYGYTF. CDR3 DNA sequence: TGTGCCAGCGCCCCCAACAGGGATGACTATGGCTACACCTTC. V usage is TRBV6-8 and J usage is TRBJ1-2, with D possibly matching TRBD1 (6 bases). V was shortened by 8 bases and J by 3 bases, with 16 bases between the two germline ends. In germline, CDR1 is MNHGY, CDR2 SAAAGT. CDR3 length: 14 residues.

V gene TRBV5-1 combines with J gene TRBJ2-7; 11 bases line up with TRBD2. Germline assignment: CDR1 SGHRS and CDR2 YFSETQ. The CDR3 consists of 18 residues. The junction had 14 bases not matched to a gene; V was cut back by 5 bases and J by 1 base. CDR3 region: CASRMGAGTSGLSYEQYF. The CDR3, as DNA: TGCGCCAGCAGAATGGGTGCCGGGACTAGCGGATTGTCCTACGAGCAGTACTTC.

This sequence joins TRBV27 and TRBJ1-2; tentative D call: TRBD1 (5 bases). The germline CDR1 and CDR2 sequences are MNHEY and SMNVEV (reference sequence). The CDR3 sequence is 15 residues long. V lost 7 bases to trimming and J lost 4 bases, with 19 bases between them. In DNA, the CDR3 is TGTGCCAGCACCCGCTTGGACGGGGACTCCTATGGCTACACCTTC. It translates to CASTRLDGDSYGYTF.

This chain uses TRBV6-4 with TRBJ2-3; 7 bases align to TRBD2. J lost 1 base, V lost 0 bases, and 1 base had no gene match. The length of the CDR3 is 15 residues. CDR1 and CDR2 (germline): MRHNA, SNTAGT. The CDR3 region has the DNA TGTGCCAGCAGTGACTCGGGGGGGGGCACAGATACGCAGTATTTT. Translating it yields CASSDSGGGTDTQYF.

This clone was observed a single time. The gene calls are TRBV25-1 and TRBJ1-5; tentatively, D is TRBD1 (5 bases). The CDR3 is 14 residues long. CDR1 and CDR2 from the germline V gene are MGHDK and SYGVNS. V lost 2 bases, J lost 6 bases, and 11 bases lay in between. The CDR3 here is CASSEQGFSQPQHF. The CDR3, as DNA: TGTGCCAGCAGTGAACAGGGTTTTAGTCAGCCCCAGCATTTT.

DNA of the CDR3: TGCGCCAGCAGCCTTTCCGGAAGCGGGACTTTTTACTATGGCTACACCTTC. This codes for CASSLSGSGTFYYGYTF. This rearrangement joins TRBV5-1 to TRBJ1-2; D may be TRBD1 (5 bases). V shed 4 bases and J shed 3 bases, with 22 bases lying between them. The length of the CDR3 is 17 residues. Germline V gene lookup returns CDR1 SGHRS and CDR2 YFSETQ. The full variable domain, completed using reference TRBV5-1 and TRBJ1-2, is KAGVTQTPRYLIKTRGQQVTLSCSPISGHRSVSWYQQTPGQGLQFLFEYFSETQRNKGNFPGRFSGRQFSNSRSEMNVSTLELGDSALYLCASSLSGSGTFYYGYTFGSGTRLTVV.

This chain links TRBV18 with TRBJ2-7; 8 bases agree with TRBD1. CDR1 is KGHSH, CDR2 LQKENI, per germline. V dropped 5 bases and J dropped 1; count of bases not matched to a gene: 4. The CDR3 is 14 amino acids. CDR3 region: CASSGRTGSYEQYF. Here the CDR3 DNA reads TGTGCCAGCTCAGGTAGGACAGGGTCCTACGAGCAGTACTTC.

V is TRBV11-1 and J is TRBJ1-4; 7 bases are shared with TRBD1. This CDR3 is 16 amino acids long. From germline, CDR1 is SGHAT and CDR2 FQDESV (reference sequence). The V gene end was trimmed by 0 bases and the J gene end by 3 bases; junction bases not matched to a gene: 4. CDR3 in DNA: TGTGCCAGCAGCTTAGCGAAGGGGACAGCTAATGAAAAACTGTTTTTT. Encoded protein: CASSLAKGTANEKLFF.

The chain joins TRBV25-1 to TRBJ2-5; D gene ambiguous. Germline V CDR1 and CDR2: MGHDK, SYGVNS. V shed 3 bases and J shed 5 bases, with 13 bases lying between them. The CDR3 is 14 residues long. Here the CDR3 DNA reads TGTGCCAGCAGTGAGCCGTCGGTGAGGGAGACCCAGTACTTC. This gives the protein CASSEPSVRETQYF.

This chain uses TRBV28 with TRBJ2-7, with D unresolved. The CDR3 is 13 residues long. Looked up from germline, CDR1 is MDHEN and CDR2 is SYDVKM. V was shortened by 6 bases and J by 3 bases, with 12 bases between the two germline ends. CDR3 nucleotide sequence: TGTGCCAGCAGACCCTCGGTTGACTACGAGCAGTACTTC. The encoded protein is CASRPSVDYEQYF. The full variable domain, with the rest looked up from reference TRBV28 and TRBJ2-7, is DVKVTQSSRYLVKRTGEKVFLECVQDMDHENMFWYRQDPGLGLRLIYFSYDVKMKEKGDIPEGYSVSREKKERFSLILESASTNQTSMYLCASRPSVDYEQYFGPGTRLTVT.

CDR3 coding DNA: TGTGCCAGCAGTGAAAGGCCTAGCACTGAAGCTTTCTTT. This gives the protein CASSERPSTEAFF. This chain connects TRBV6-1 to TRBJ1-1; no definite D call. The germline gives CDR1 MNHNS, CDR2 SASEGT. Trimming shortened V by 2 bases and J by 4 bases, and 8 bases separated the two germline ends. CDR3 length: 13 residues.

The J gene is TRBJ1-5, the V gene TRBV4-1; a weak D match, TRBD1 (6 bases). The CDR3 sequence is 17 residues long. Trimming pared 8 bases from V and 2 bases from J, leaving 22 bases between. From germline, CDR1 is MGHRA and CDR2 YSYEKL. The CDR3 loop reads CASAPVAGGARNQPQHF. CDR3 DNA: TGCGCCAGCGCCCCGGTGGCTGGGGGCGCACGCAATCAGCCCCAGCATTTT.

The rearrangement links TRBV4-1 to TRBJ2-3, with 9 bases lining up with TRBD1. This CDR3 has 15 amino acids. The trim removed 3 bases at V and 2 bases at J, leaving 3 bases unmatched. Germline values: CDR1 MGHRA, CDR2 YSYEKL. The CDR3 region is CASSQGQGNTDTQYF. The CDR3 DNA reads TGCGCCAGCAGCCAGGGACAGGGCAACACAGATACGCAGTATTTT.

In its sample, this clone was seen a few times. In nucleotides, the CDR3 is TGTGCCAGGGGGACAGGCCTTACCTATGGCTACACCTTC. It is translated as CARGTGLTYGYTF. This chain links TRBV2 with TRBJ1-2; 8 bases are a match to TRBD1. Germline-derived CDR1 and CDR2 are SNHLY and FYNNEI. V shed 9 bases and J 4 bases; nucleotides not matched to a gene: 7. This CDR3 spans 13 amino acids.

This clone was counted between two and nine times. The rearrangement uses TRBV14 and TRBJ1-5; D call uncertain. Deletions cut 0 bases from V and 9 bases from J, with 12 bases between. The V gene's germline CDR1 is SGHDN and CDR2 FVKESK. This CDR3 is 14 amino acids long. CDR3: CASSQDGEFGPQHF. The CDR3, as DNA: TGTGCCAGCAGCCAAGATGGGGAGTTCGGGCCCCAGCATTTT.

This clone was picked up one time. V is TRBV12-5 and J is TRBJ2-3; 7 bases map to TRBD2. The CDR3 covers 17 residues. Germline-derived CDR1 and CDR2 are LGHNT and FRNRAP. The V and J ends lost 3 bases and 9 bases, in that order; junction bases with no gene match: 18. The CDR3 here is CASGLPRGLGIIRTQYF. Here the CDR3 DNA reads TGTGCTAGTGGTTTACCCCGTGGACTAGGTATAATCCGAACGCAGTATTTT.

The chain carries TRBV5-6 and TRBJ2-7, with D possibly matching TRBD1 (8 bases). CDR3 length: 12 residues. Trimming pared 4 bases from V and 11 bases from J, leaving 16 bases between. Germline CDR1 is SGHDT and CDR2 is YYEEEE. CDR3 amino acids: CASSATGGREYF. CDR3 DNA: TGTGCCAGCAGCGCCACAGGGGGGAGGGAGTACTTC.

This clone was seen only once. This sequence joins TRBV28 and TRBJ2-4; 7 bases are shared with TRBD2. V was clipped by 10 bases and J by 6 bases; unmatched bases: 3. This CDR3 region has 11 residues. The germline gives CDR1 MDHEN, CDR2 SYDVKM. CDR3 sequence: CATWGGNIQYF. For the CDR3, the DNA is TGTGCCACCTGGGGGGGAAACATTCAGTACTTC.

This clone appeared a few times. The rearrangement uses TRBV19 and TRBJ2-7; TRBD2 matches 10 bases. Germline V lookup: CDR1 LNHDA, CDR2 SQIVND (reference sequence). CDR3 size: 16 residues. V lost 1 base and J lost 1; bases outside the gene matches: 4. The CDR3 DNA reads as TGTGCCAGTAGTATAGTTGCACTAGCGGGATCCTACGAGCAGTACTTC. The encoded protein is CASSIVALAGSYEQYF.

The chain uses TRBV10-1 and TRBJ2-1, with 9 positions matching TRBD2. This CDR3 contains 14 residues. Trimming removed 2 bases from V and 8 bases from J; junction bases left unmatched: 4. The germline V gene has CDR1 WNHNN and CDR2 SYGVQD (reference sequence). DNA for the CDR3: TGCGCCAGCAGTGAGAGCGGGAGGTCTCATGAGCAGTTCTTC. Translation: CASSESGRSHEQFF.

This clone was seen only once. The chain employs TRBV25-1 and TRBJ2-1; no reliable D call. CDR1 and CDR2 (germline): MGHDK, SYGVNS. This CDR3 is built from 12 residues. The ends were cut back, 8 bases at V and 0 bases at J, with 5 bases in the middle. In DNA form, the CDR3 reads TGTGCCAGCCGTTCCTCCTACAATGAGCAGTTCTTC. It translates to CASRSSYNEQFF.

V and J are TRBV5-4 and TRBJ1-2; TRBD1 might be the D (5 bases). This CDR3 has 14 residues. CDR1 is SGHNT and CDR2 is YYREEE in the germline V gene (reference sequence). V lost 3 bases to trimming and J lost 1 base, with 10 bases between them. The CDR3 region is CASSSDGHNYGYTF. CDR3 DNA: TGTGCCAGCAGCTCGGACGGACATAACTATGGCTACACCTTC.